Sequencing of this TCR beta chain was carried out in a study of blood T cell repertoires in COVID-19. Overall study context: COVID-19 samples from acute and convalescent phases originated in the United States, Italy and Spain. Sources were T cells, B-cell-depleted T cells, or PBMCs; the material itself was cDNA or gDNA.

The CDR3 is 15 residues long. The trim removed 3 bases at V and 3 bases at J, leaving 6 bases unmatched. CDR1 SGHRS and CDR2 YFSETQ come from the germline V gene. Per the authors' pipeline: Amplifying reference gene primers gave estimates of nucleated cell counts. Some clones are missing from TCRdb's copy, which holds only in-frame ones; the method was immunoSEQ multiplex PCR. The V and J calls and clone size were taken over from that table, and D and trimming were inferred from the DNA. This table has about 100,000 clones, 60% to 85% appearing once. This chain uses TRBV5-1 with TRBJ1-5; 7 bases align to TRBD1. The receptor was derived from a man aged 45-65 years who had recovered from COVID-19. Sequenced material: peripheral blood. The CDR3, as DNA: TGCGCCAGCAGCTATGGCGACAGGGACAATCAGCCCCAGCATTTT. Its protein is CASSYGDRDNQPQHF.